Shown below are 26 T cell receptor beta chains from a single sample sequenced in a study of STAT5B mutations in CD4+ large granular lymphocyte leukemia. Produced via immunoSEQ multiplex PCR; TCRdb's table is partial and in-frame only. The table lists around 35,000 clones, 74% of them singletons. Sequencing was carried out using CD4+ T cells from blood buffy coats. The receptors originated from a human donor in good health.

This chain connects TRBV5-6 to TRBJ2-5; D is possibly TRBD1 (5 bases). Germline-derived CDR1 and CDR2 are SGHDT and YYEEEE. The germline V and J ends were trimmed by 4 bases and 0 bases, with 13 bases remaining between them. The CDR3 extends over 15 amino acids. In DNA, the CDR3 is TGTGCCAGCAGCCAGCCCAGGGATTACCAAGAGACCCAGTACTTC. As protein: CASSQPRDYQETQYF.

The V gene is TRBV18, the J gene TRBJ2-5; 9 bases fit TRBD2. Trimming cost V 2 bases and J 5 bases; bases outside gene matches: 6. Germline CDR1 KGHSH, CDR2 LQKENI. This CDR3 is 15 amino acids long. CDR3 loop: CASSPVRGTSETQYF. CDR3 nucleotides: TGTGCCAGCTCACCAGTGCGTGGGACTAGCGAGACCCAGTACTTC.

The genes are TRBV7-8 and TRBJ1-1; D is possibly TRBD1 (6 bases). Germline V CDR1 and CDR2: SGHVS, FQNEAQ. This CDR3 comprises 15 residues. Trimming pared 5 bases from V and 0 bases from J, leaving 13 bases between. The DNA for the CDR3 is TGTGCCAGCAGCCCCAGGGGAGGAATGAACACTGAAGCTTTCTTT. Translation gives CASSPRGGMNTEAFF.

This sequence joins TRBV18 and TRBJ2-7; D possibly corresponds to TRBD1 (6 bases). V lost 3 bases to trimming and J lost 5 bases, with 14 bases between them. This CDR3 region has 14 residues. Germline V CDR1 and CDR2: KGHSH, LQKENI. This CDR3 is CASSPTGRGDEQYF. The CDR3 nucleotides are TGTGCCAGCTCACCCACAGGGCGCGGTGACGAGCAGTACTTC.

The genes are TRBV11-2 and TRBJ1-4; no clear D gene. V was cut by 1 base and J by 5 bases, with 11 bases left in between. In germline, CDR1 is SGHAT, CDR2 FQNNGV. The CDR3 sequence is 15 residues long. DNA of the CDR3: TGTGCCAGCAGCTTAGGAATAGCATCAAATGAAAAACTGTTTTTT. Translation gives CASSLGIASNEKLFF.

This clone was detected only once. This chain joins TRBV28 and TRBJ1-2; D might be TRBD1 (5 bases). V lost 6 bases, J lost 7 bases, and 21 bases lay in between. This CDR3 comprises 15 residues. CDR1 and CDR2 (germline): MDHEN, SYDVKM. CDR3 amino acids: CASSSRVPIFGGYTF. Here the CDR3 DNA reads TGTGCCAGCAGCTCCAGGGTTCCCATATTTGGTGGCTACACCTTC.

V gene TRBV5-6 combines with J gene TRBJ1-4; TRBD1 matches at 11 bases. CDR1 SGHDT and CDR2 YYEEEE come from the germline V gene. The CDR3 spans 13 residues. With V trimmed by 3 bases and J by 8 bases, 0 bases remained unmatched. CDR3 sequence reads: CASSWDRGEKLFF. For the CDR3, the DNA is TGTGCCAGCAGCTGGGACAGGGGGGAAAAACTGTTTTTT.

The chain uses TRBV7-2 and TRBJ2-7; 9 positions match TRBD1. Trimming took 5 bases from V and 1 from J; bases not matched to a gene: 6. Germline V lookup: CDR1 SGHTA, CDR2 FQGNSA. This CDR3 spans 15 amino acids. CDR3 DNA: TGTGCCAGCAGCCGGGACAGGGCTTTATCCTACGAGCAGTACTTC. It translates to CASSRDRALSYEQYF. Full variable domain (rest looked up from reference TRBV7-2 and TRBJ2-7): GAGVSQSPSNKVTEKGKDVELRCDPISGHTALYWYRQSLGQGLEFLIYFQGNSAPDKSGLPSDRFSAERTGGSVSTLTIQRTQQEDSAVYLCASSRDRALSYEQYFGPGTRLTVT.

The V call is TRBV11-3, the J call TRBJ2-6, with D uncertain. The V end lost 6 bases, the J end lost 0 bases, and 15 bases lay between the germline ends. This CDR3 is 17 amino acids long. CDR1 and CDR2 from the germline V gene are SGHNT and YENEEA. This CDR3 reads CASSKTTRLSGANVLTF. The CDR3 DNA reads TGTGCCAGCAGTAAAACTACCCGGCTCTCTGGGGCCAACGTCCTGACTTTC.

The rearrangement links TRBV7-2 to TRBJ1-2; no firm D call. CDR1 is SGHTA, CDR2 FQGNSA, per germline. The CDR3 has 13 residues. V was trimmed by 2 bases and J by 5 bases, leaving 9 bases between them. The CDR3 loop is CASSLNRGYGYTF. CDR3 sequence (DNA): TGTGCCAGCAGCTTAAACCGAGGGTATGGCTACACCTTC.

This chain joins TRBV6-5 and TRBJ1-5; 8 bases fit TRBD1. Trimming cost V 4 bases and J 4 bases; bases outside gene matches: 9. Per the germline V gene, CDR1 is MNHEY and CDR2 is SVGAGI. This CDR3 comprises 16 residues. DNA of the CDR3: TGTGCCAGCAGTTCAGTGGGGCAGGGGGCAAATCAGCCCCAGCATTTT. Its translation: CASSSVGQGANQPQHF.

V is TRBV12-5 and J is TRBJ2-1; the match to TRBD2 covers 14 bases. Germline V gene data show CDR1 as LGHNT and CDR2 as FRNRAP. Unmatched junction bases numbered 9, after V lost 7 bases and J lost 1 base. The length of the CDR3 is 18 residues. The CDR3 region is CASAVGLAGVFSYNEQFF. CDR3 bases: TGTGCTAGTGCCGTGGGACTAGCGGGAGTTTTTTCCTACAATGAGCAGTTCTTC.

J is TRBJ2-2 and V is TRBV30; D is unclear. Per germline, CDR1 GTSNPN and CDR2 SVGIG (reference sequence). Trimming left V 2 bases short and J 0 bases short, with 13 bases between. This CDR3 has 16 amino acids. The CDR3 DNA sequence: TGTGCCTGGAGTTCGGAATTGACATCGAACACCGGGGAGCTGTTTTTT. It encodes CAWSSELTSNTGELFF.

The chain uses TRBV9 and TRBJ2-7; D unclear. The CDR3 spans 14 residues. Germline values: CDR1 SGDLS, CDR2 YYNGEE. V gave up 0 bases and J gave up 2 bases, with 9 bases separating them. In DNA form, the CDR3 reads TGTGCCAGCAGCGTAGACCCGGGTCCCTACGAGCAGTACTTC. Amino acid sequence: CASSVDPGPYEQYF.

J is TRBJ2-3 and V is TRBV29-1; weak D call: TRBD2 (7 bases). Trimming took 6 bases from V and 0 from J, leaving 13 bases between them. This CDR3 is 14 amino acids long. The germline CDR1 and CDR2 sequences are SQVTM and ANQGSEA. The CDR3 is CSVWGGLSTDTQYF. CDR3 in DNA: TGCAGCGTCTGGGGGGGCCTTAGCACAGATACGCAGTATTTT.

The chain combines TRBV4-2 with TRBJ2-7; TRBD2 matches at 12 bases. Germline-derived CDR1 and CDR2 are LGHNA and YNFKEQ. This CDR3 region has 15 residues. V gave up 3 bases and J gave up 0 bases; unmatched junction bases: 0. CDR3 region: CASSQTSGSSYEQYF. CDR3 sequence (DNA): TGTGCCAGCAGCCAGACTAGCGGGAGCTCCTACGAGCAGTACTTC.

The chain carries TRBV7-8 and TRBJ2-3, with 7 bases lining up with TRBD1. The germline gives CDR1 SGHVS, CDR2 FQNEAQ. The CDR3 covers 16 residues. The junction had 12 bases not matched to a gene; V was cut back by 5 bases and J by 4 bases. In nucleotides, the CDR3 is TGTGCCAGCAGCATGGGGACAGCCGTAGGGGCAGATACGCAGTATTTT. This sequence encodes CASSMGTAVGADTQYF.

The CDR3 protein is CASSKGQGASYNSPLHF. The CDR3 nucleotides are TGTGCCAGTAGTAAGGGACAGGGGGCCTCCTATAATTCACCCCTCCACTTT. The gene calls are TRBV19 and TRBJ1-6, with 12 bases identical to TRBD1. V lost 4 bases and J lost 0; bases outside the gene matches: 1. The CDR3 runs to 17 residues. CDR1 and CDR2 from the germline V gene are LNHDA and SQIVND (reference sequence).

V is TRBV6-5 and J is TRBJ1-2, with 10 bases matching TRBD1. Germline loops: CDR1 MNHEY, CDR2 SVGAGI. This CDR3 contains 15 residues. Germline trimming cut 6 bases from V and 1 base from J; bases unmatched to any gene: 5. Here the CDR3 reads CASSRTGGNNYGYTF. DNA for the CDR3: TGTGCCAGCAGCCGGACAGGGGGAAATAACTATGGCTACACCTTC.

This sequence joins TRBV11-2 and TRBJ2-5; D may correspond to TRBD1 or TRBD2 (6 bases each). Germline lookup yields CDR1 SGHAT and CDR2 FQNNGV. The V end was cut by 1 base, the J end by 5 bases, with 20 bases between. The CDR3 runs to 17 residues. The CDR3 here is CASSLVGGRLTPETQYF. CDR3 in DNA: TGTGCCAGCAGCTTAGTAGGGGGGAGACTTACTCCGGAGACCCAGTACTTC.

This chain connects TRBV11-3 to TRBJ2-5; 9 positions match TRBD1. With 5 bases clipped from V and 3 bases from J, the junction kept 4 bases outside the gene matches. The CDR3 consists of 14 residues. Germline lookup yields CDR1 SGHNT and CDR2 YENEEA. CDR3 sequence: CASSKRTGEETQYF. Here the CDR3 DNA reads TGTGCCAGCAGCAAACGGACAGGGGAAGAGACCCAGTACTTC.

The chain joins TRBV2 to TRBJ2-3; no clear D gene. CDR1 SNHLY and CDR2 FYNNEI come from the germline V gene. The V end was cut by 0 bases, the J end by 2 bases, with 9 bases between. This CDR3 is 15 amino acids long. This CDR3 reads CASSEAQPDTDTQYF. CDR3 nucleotides: TGTGCCAGCAGTGAAGCGCAGCCAGACACAGATACGCAGTATTTT.

This clone was picked up a small number of times. V gene TRBV19 combines with J gene TRBJ2-1; D unclear. Looked up from germline, CDR1 is LNHDA and CDR2 is SQIVND (reference sequence). Trimming pared 3 bases from V and 1 base from J, leaving 10 bases between. This CDR3 is 15 amino acids long. The CDR3 DNA reads TGTGCCAGTAGTATTATGCCCACATCCTACAATGAGCAGTTCTTC. Its protein product is CASSIMPTSYNEQFF.

This clone was seen only a few times. The rearrangement links TRBV30 to TRBJ1-5; D uncertain. V was cut by 4 bases and J by 4 bases, with 8 bases left in between. The CDR3 covers 12 residues. Germline CDR1 and CDR2: GTSNPN and SVGIG (reference sequence). The CDR3 DNA sequence: TGTGCCTGGAAGGAGAAGAATCAGCCCCAGCATTTT. Protein: CAWKEKNQPQHF.

This clone was counted only a few times. The V gene is TRBV7-2, the J gene TRBJ1-1, with no clear D. Looked up from germline, CDR1 is SGHTA and CDR2 is FQGNSA. The germline V and J ends were trimmed by 5 bases and 4 bases, with 14 bases remaining between them. The length of the CDR3 is 14 residues. CDR3 nucleotides: TGTGCCAGCAGCACCCAAAGTCGAGGCACTGAAGCTTTCTTT. Amino acid sequence: CASSTQSRGTEAFF.

J is TRBJ1-6 and V is TRBV6-5; TRBD1 agrees at 9 bases. Unmatched junction bases numbered 10, after V lost 5 bases and J lost 11 bases. This CDR3 region has 15 residues. Germline CDR1 and CDR2: MNHEY and SVGAGI. CDR3 sequence: CASSNRRTGDTPLHF. DNA of the CDR3: TGTGCCAGCAGTAACCGGAGGACAGGGGACACACCCCTCCACTTT.